Described below is a single T cell receptor beta chain sequence and its context. Produced via immunoSEQ multiplex PCR; TCRdb's table is partial and in-frame only. Of under 250,000 clones listed, about 84% are singletons. The length of the CDR3 is 14 residues. Trimming took 4 bases from V and 3 from J, leaving 11 bases between them. Germline V CDR1 and CDR2: SGDLS, YYNGEE. The sample is drawn from a study of blood T cell repertoires in COVID-19. The source material was peripheral blood. The rearrangement joins TRBV9 to TRBJ1-5; the D gene is possibly TRBD1 (5 bases). The TCR comes from a human donor in a cohort sampled during active COVID-19. The CDR3 loop reads CASSRDSPNQPQHF. DNA for the CDR3: TGTGCCAGCAGCCGTGACAGTCCCAATCAGCCCCAGCATTTT.